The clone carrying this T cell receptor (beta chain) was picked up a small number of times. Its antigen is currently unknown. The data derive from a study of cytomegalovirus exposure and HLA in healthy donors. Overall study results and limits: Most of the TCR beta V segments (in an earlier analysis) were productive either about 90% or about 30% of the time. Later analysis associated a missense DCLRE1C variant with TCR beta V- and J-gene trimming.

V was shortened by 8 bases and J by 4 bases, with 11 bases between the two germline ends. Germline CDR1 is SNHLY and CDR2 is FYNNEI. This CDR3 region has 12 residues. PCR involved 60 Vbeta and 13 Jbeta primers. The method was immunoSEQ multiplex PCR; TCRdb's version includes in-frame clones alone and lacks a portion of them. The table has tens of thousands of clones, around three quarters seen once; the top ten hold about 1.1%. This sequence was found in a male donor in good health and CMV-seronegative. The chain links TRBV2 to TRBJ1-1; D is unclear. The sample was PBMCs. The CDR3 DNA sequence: TGTGCCAGCGCGGCCTTGGGCACTGAAGCTTTCTTT. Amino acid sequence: CASAALGTEAFF.